The clone carrying this T cell receptor beta chain was picked up a small number of times. Its target is unknown. TCRdb reprocessed the reads via MiXCR and lists one record per CDR3 protein. The data hold roughly 230,000 distinct CDR3 sequences, with 17% observed a single time. The sample comes from a study of T cell repertoires in cytomegalovirus infection. Overall study context: Public signatures in TCR beta pointed to CMV infection and matching HLA type.

V shed 4 bases and J 8 bases; nucleotides not matched to a gene: 10. The CDR3 is 14 amino acids. In germline, CDR1 is MDHEN, CDR2 SYDVKM. Study-level points and caveats: HLA-C-restricted CMV clonotypes gave the most frequent clonotype in two of eight donors. Cumulative public TCR beta family frequency identified CMV carriers with the relevant HLA.

This rearrangement joins TRBV28 to TRBJ1-2, with TRBD1 matching over 7 bases. This TCR came from a human donor in good health (CMV status not recorded). Some clones in this sample may be carry-over from other donors' samples. Sequencing was done on a sample of CD8+ T cells from PBMCs. CDR3 DNA sequence: TGTGCCAGCAGTTCCCCTGAGGGGGCTCGGGGCTACACCTTC. It specifies CASSSPEGARGYTF.